The clone carrying this TCR beta chain was recorded many times. Its antigen remains unknown. The germline V and J ends were trimmed by 1 base and 5 bases, with 7 bases remaining between them. This CDR3 is 13 amino acids long. This record belongs to a study of breast tumors, draining lymph nodes, adjacent tissues. Study observations and caveats: Data only fit, rather than demonstrated, lymph node origin of most tumor T cells. Tumors had less TCR diversity than lymph nodes, more than nontumor tissue. Compared with basal-like, luminal-like tumors shared significantly more repertoire with nontumor tissue. Findings are consistent with lymph node origin and intratumoral expansion of most tumor T cells.

TCRdb recomputed calls from the multiplex PCR reads with MiXCR, one row per CDR3 protein. This sample has approximately 210,000 distinct CDR3 sequences, with around 32% found just once. Samples came from axillary lymph nodes draining the breast cancer. Material for sequencing was axillary lymph node tissue. The chain links TRBV12-3 or TRBV12-4 to TRBJ2-3; no clear D. The receptor comes from a female donor with breast cancer. Some clones in this sample may be carry-over from other donors' samples. The CDR3 sequence is CASSLDRKDTQYF. DNA for the CDR3: TGTGCCAGCAGTTTAGACAGAAAAGATACGCAGTATTTT.